What follows are 29 T cell receptor beta chains derived from one specimen sequenced in a study of CD8 T cells in ankylosing spondylitis. TCRdb redid the calling of the 5' RACE reads with MiXCR, one entry per CDR3 protein. This repertoire shows roughly 150,000 distinct CDR3 sequences, around a tenth found once; its top ten account for around 15%. The source material was blood, either unsorted or a sorted T cell fraction (not recorded which). The receptor set was obtained from a female donor with ankylosing spondylitis or in good health (not recorded which).

This clonotype was seen only a few times. The gene calls are TRBV6-1 and TRBJ2-7; 9 nucleotides line up with TRBD2. Germline V lookup: CDR1 MNHNS, CDR2 SASEGT. The trim removed 6 bases at V and 4 bases at J, leaving 7 bases unmatched. There are 14 residues in the CDR3. The CDR3 sequence: CASSQPGLAYEQYF. CDR3 sequence (DNA): TGTGCCAGCAGCCAACCGGGACTAGCTTACGAGCAGTACTTC.

The chain employs TRBV18 and TRBJ2-7, with D possibly matching TRBD2 (6 bases). CDR1 KGHSH and CDR2 LQKENI come from the germline V gene. The CDR3 contains 14 residues. The V and J ends lost 6 bases and 2 bases respectively, with 14 bases between them. The CDR3 DNA sequence: TGTGCCAGCTCCCCTAGCGCACCAACCTACGAGCAGTACTTC. Translating it yields CASSPSAPTYEQYF.

This clonotype was seen only a few times. V is TRBV20-1 and J is TRBJ1-2; 7 nucleotides agree with TRBD1. From germline, CDR1 is DFQATT and CDR2 SNEGSKA (reference sequence). The CDR3 contains 14 residues. The J segment lost 6 bases and the V segment lost 0 bases, leaving 7 bases of the junction unmatched. CDR3 sequence reads: CSARDRQGGDGYTF. Here the CDR3 DNA reads TGCAGTGCTAGAGACCGACAGGGTGGGGATGGCTACACCTTC.

The V call is TRBV27, the J call TRBJ2-7; D gene ambiguous. CDR3 length: 17 residues. Trimming took off 3 bases at V and 3 bases at J, with 21 bases between the two ends. Germline-derived CDR1 and CDR2 are MNHEY and SMNVEV (reference sequence). Here the CDR3 reads CASSLYGPASSGYEQYF. CDR3 bases: TGTGCCAGCAGTTTGTACGGCCCAGCGTCTTCAGGCTACGAGCAGTACTTC.

The chain has TRBV11-1 and TRBJ1-3; 9 nucleotides agree with TRBD1. The ends lost 4 bases at V and 3 bases at J; junction bases unmatched: 13. This CDR3 has 18 residues. The germline CDR1 and CDR2 sequences are SGHAT and FQDESV (reference sequence). In nucleotides, the CDR3 is TGTGCCAGCAGCTCCCGAGTGGACAGGGGCTTAGATGGAAACACCATATATTTT. This sequence encodes CASSSRVDRGLDGNTIYF.

The V call is TRBV28, the J call TRBJ1-3; 10 positions agree with TRBD1. The V gene end was trimmed by 5 bases and the J gene end by 0 bases; junction bases not matched to a gene: 4. Per the germline V gene, CDR1 is MDHEN and CDR2 is SYDVKM. The CDR3 consists of 16 residues. The DNA of the CDR3 is TGTGCCAGCAGTCTGACAGGGGGCCGCTCTGGAAACACCATATATTTT. This sequence encodes CASSLTGGRSGNTIYF.

This clonotype was detected a few times. The gene calls are TRBV28 and TRBJ2-5; 8 nucleotides match TRBD2. The CDR3 length is 13 residues. J gave up 5 bases and V 3 bases, and 2 bases lay outside the gene matches. The germline CDR1 and CDR2 sequences are MDHEN and SYDVKM. The CDR3 sequence is CASSFREGETQYF. CDR3 DNA: TGTGCCAGCAGTTTTCGGGAGGGGGAGACCCAGTACTTC.

This clonotype has just a few counts. CDR3 sequence: CASGLRGNEQYF. The DNA of the CDR3 is TGTGCCAGCGGCCTTCGGGGAAACGAGCAGTACTTC. This chain uses TRBV6-5 with TRBJ2-7, with D possibly TRBD2 on 5 matching bases. Germline CDR1 MNHEY, CDR2 SVGAGI. Trimming left V 8 bases short and J 5 bases short, with 13 bases between. The CDR3 has 12 amino acids.

This clonotype was detected many times. The chain is built from TRBV27 and TRBJ2-1; D could derive from TRBD1 or TRBD2 (6 bases each). CDR1 is MNHEY and CDR2 is SMNVEV in the germline V gene (reference sequence). The CDR3 has 15 amino acids. Trimming took 5 bases from V and 9 from J, leaving 20 bases between them. Written as DNA, the CDR3 is TGTGCCAGCAGTACACCGGGACTCAAGGGGGTTGAGCAGTTCTTC. This encodes CASSTPGLKGVEQFF.

This chain joins TRBV7-9 and TRBJ2-7; 7 bases map to TRBD1. The ends lost 4 bases at V and 4 bases at J; junction bases unmatched: 10. The length of the CDR3 is 15 residues. Germline values: CDR1 SEHNR, CDR2 FQNEAQ (reference sequence). This chain's CDR3 is CASSSTGVTRYEQYF. CDR3 bases: TGTGCCAGCAGCTCAACAGGGGTCACCAGGTACGAGCAGTACTTC.

This clonotype appeared a few times. This chain joins TRBV19 and TRBJ1-2, with D possibly TRBD1 on 6 matching bases. CDR1 is LNHDA and CDR2 is SQIVND in the germline V gene (reference sequence). There are 15 residues in the CDR3. The V gene lost 10 bases and the J gene lost 6 bases, with 24 bases spanning the gap. Here the CDR3 reads CATKDLVDRLNGYTF. The CDR3 DNA reads as TGTGCCACCAAAGACCTCGTTGACAGGCTCAATGGCTACACCTTC. Looking up the rest from reference TRBV19 and TRBJ1-2 gives the full variable domain: DGGITQSPKYLFRKEGQNVTLSCEQNLNHDAMYWYRQDPGQGLRLIYYSQIVNDFQKGDIAEGYSVSREKKESFPLTVTSAQKNPTAFYLCATKDLVDRLNGYTFGSGTRLTVV.

As DNA, the CDR3 is TGTGCCAGCTCACCCGGGACGGCCGAGCAGTACTTC. Encoded protein: CASSPGTAEQYF. This chain uses TRBV18 with TRBJ2-7; D may be TRBD1 or TRBD2 (5 bases each). The V gene lost 3 bases and the J gene lost 6 bases, with 9 bases spanning the gap. The CDR3 consists of 12 residues. Germline V gene lookup returns CDR1 KGHSH and CDR2 LQKENI.

CDR3 sequence reads: CSARRGEAFF. The DNA for the CDR3 is TGCAGTGCTCGCAGGGGTGAAGCTTTCTTT. The gene calls are TRBV20-1 and TRBJ1-1, with a tentative D call TRBD1 (6 bases). The CDR3 extends over 10 amino acids. The germline CDR1 and CDR2 sequences are DFQATT and SNEGSKA (reference sequence). V lost 5 bases, J lost 7 bases, and 8 bases lay in between.

The CDR3: CASSLAPGLGSDEQFF. As DNA, the CDR3 is TGTGCCAGCAGCTTAGCGCCGGGACTAGGGTCGGATGAGCAGTTCTTC. The chain has TRBV7-6 and TRBJ2-1; TRBD2 matches 8 bases. Per germline, CDR1 SGHVS and CDR2 FNYEAQ. The trim removed 0 bases at V and 8 bases at J, leaving 9 bases unmatched. The CDR3 length is 16 residues. The entire variable domain, with the rest obtained from reference TRBV7-6 and TRBJ2-1, is as follows: GAGVSQSPRYKVTKRGQDVALRCDPISGHVSLYWYRQALGQGPEFLTYFNYEAQQDKSGLPNDRFSAERPEGSISTLTIQRTEQRDSAMYRCASSLAPGLGSDEQFFGPGTRLTVL.

This clonotype has more than one count but fewer than ten. The V call is TRBV12-3 or TRBV12-4, the J call TRBJ1-2; perhaps TRBD1 as D (6 bases). The CDR3 has 13 residues. Trimming removed 4 bases at V and 6 bases at J, with 12 bases between. CDR3 in DNA: TGTGCCAGCAGTTCGCCGGGACATGATGGCTACACCTTC. This encodes CASSSPGHDGYTF.

This clonotype was detected ten times or more. V and J are TRBV7-9 and TRBJ1-2; D is unresolved. The V gene's germline CDR1 is SEHNR and CDR2 FQNEAQ (reference sequence). The CDR3 is 12 residues long. V lost 3 bases to trimming and J lost 6 bases, with 8 bases between them. The CDR3 loop reads CASSFGFDGYTF. The CDR3 DNA reads as TGTGCCAGCAGCTTTGGGTTCGATGGCTACACCTTC. Full variable domain (outside the CDR3, taken from reference TRBV7-9 and TRBJ1-2): DTGVSQNPRHKITKRGQNVTFRCDPISEHNRLYWYRQTLGQGPEFLTYFQNEAQLEKSRLLSDRFSAERPKGSFSTLEIQRTEQGDSAMYLCASSFGFDGYTFGSGTRLTVV.

Only a few counts were recorded for this clonotype. The genes are TRBV12-3 or TRBV12-4 and TRBJ1-1; 8 bases are shared with TRBD1. There are 14 residues in the CDR3. V lost 7 bases, J lost 3 bases, and 7 bases stayed unmatched. The CDR3 is CASNGQGLDTEAFF. The CDR3 nucleotides are TGTGCCAGCAACGGACAGGGTCTGGACACTGAAGCTTTCTTT.

This chain links TRBV7-9 with TRBJ2-5; TRBD1 aligns across 9 bases. The ends lost 5 bases at V and 3 bases at J; junction bases unmatched: 7. The CDR3 consists of 15 residues. From germline, CDR1 is SEHNR and CDR2 FQNEAQ (reference sequence). CDR3 coding DNA: TGTGCCAGCAGCAATCCGGGACAGGGCAAAGAGACCCAGTACTTC. Residues: CASSNPGQGKETQYF.

This clonotype has just a few counts. V gene TRBV2 combines with J gene TRBJ2-2, with D possibly TRBD2 on 6 matching bases. The V end lost 6 bases, the J end lost 10 bases, and 21 bases lay between the germline ends. The CDR3 totals 15 residues. Germline V lookup: CDR1 SNHLY, CDR2 FYNNEI. CDR3 residues: CASSLTAGPMEELFF. DNA for the CDR3: TGTGCCAGCAGCCTCACTGCGGGACCCATGGAGGAGCTGTTTTTT.

The genes are TRBV6-2 or TRBV6-3 and TRBJ2-2, with D unresolved. In germline, CDR1 is MNHEY, CDR2 SVGEGT. The CDR3 loop spans 17 amino acids. Trimming shortened V by 10 bases and J by 1 base, and 22 bases separated the two germline ends. The CDR3 DNA sequence: TGTGCCACTATAGGAGCGAAGCAGATATTGAACACCGGGGAGCTGTTTTTT. Translating it yields CATIGAKQILNTGELFF.

This clonotype was counted ten times or more. V is TRBV27 and J is TRBJ1-1, with D possibly being TRBD1 (5 bases). From germline, CDR1 is MNHEY and CDR2 SMNVEV (reference sequence). Trimming cost V 3 bases and J 4 bases, with 12 bases left between them. The length of the CDR3 is 14 residues. The CDR3 loop reads CASSFRGTFTEAFF. The CDR3 DNA reads TGTGCCAGCAGTTTTAGGGGTACGTTCACTGAAGCTTTCTTT.

This chain connects TRBV30 to TRBJ2-7; TRBD2 might be the D (6 bases). The CDR3 sequence is 15 residues long. The V end was cut by 0 bases, the J end by 2 bases, with 14 bases between. Germline lookup yields CDR1 GTSNPN and CDR2 SVGIG (reference sequence). The DNA of the CDR3 is TGTGCCTGGAGTGTACTCCGTAGCGGACCCTACGAGCAGTACTTC. It encodes CAWSVLRSGPYEQYF.

The CDR3 sequence is CSAREGQYYEQYF. The CDR3 nucleotides are TGCAGTGCTAGAGAAGGGCAGTACTACGAGCAGTACTTC. The chain recombines TRBV20-1 with TRBJ2-7; D is uncertain. The ends were cut back, 0 bases at V and 3 bases at J, with 9 bases in the middle. Per the germline V gene, CDR1 is DFQATT and CDR2 is SNEGSKA (reference sequence). CDR3 length equals 13 residues.

This rearrangement joins TRBV12-3 or TRBV12-4 to TRBJ1-2, with D perhaps matching TRBD1 (6 bases). This CDR3 contains 20 residues. The V gene lost 6 bases and the J gene lost 4 bases, with 33 bases spanning the gap. CDR3 residues: CASRSLGKDSRGFTVYGYTF. CDR3 in DNA: TGTGCCAGCAGAAGTTTGGGGAAGGACAGTCGAGGTTTTACGGTCTATGGCTACACCTTC.

V is TRBV27 and J is TRBJ2-1; D might be TRBD1 or TRBD2, each matching 5 bases. This CDR3 spans 13 amino acids. The germline gives CDR1 MNHEY, CDR2 SMNVEV (reference sequence). V was cut by 8 bases and J by 9 bases, with 17 bases left in between. The CDR3 sequence: CASRDAQSGEQFF. The DNA of the CDR3 is TGTGCCAGCCGGGACGCTCAGAGTGGTGAGCAGTTCTTC.

This clonotype was counted at least ten times. The CDR3 sequence is CASSQESSGTGELFF. The CDR3 DNA reads TGCGCCAGCAGCCAAGAGAGTAGCGGAACCGGGGAGCTGTTTTTT. V gene TRBV4-3 combines with J gene TRBJ2-2; possible D gene TRBD2, 6 bases. Germline loops: CDR1 LGHNA, CDR2 YSLEER. V lost 0 bases and J lost 5, with 10 bases in between. The CDR3 extends over 15 amino acids.

This clonotype was detected many times. CDR3 in amino acids: CATSDPGLGGTNEQFF. The CDR3 nucleotides are TGTGCCACCAGTGACCCAGGACTGGGAGGGACCAATGAGCAGTTCTTC. The chain links TRBV24-1 to TRBJ2-1; TRBD2 matches at 7 bases. The germline gives CDR1 KGHDR, CDR2 SFDVKD. The ends lost 4 bases at V and 6 bases at J; junction bases unmatched: 11. CDR3 length: 16 amino acids.

The table lists this clonotype with many counts. The chain joins TRBV10-3 to TRBJ2-3; D is unresolved. This CDR3 has 14 residues. Germline CDR1 and CDR2: ENHRY and SYGVKD. V was trimmed by 1 base and J by 4 bases, leaving 9 bases between them. CDR3 DNA: TGTGCCATCAGTGAGTTAGTCGAGGCAGATACGCAGTATTTT. Encoded protein: CAISELVEADTQYF.

This clonotype has more than one count but fewer than ten. V is TRBV5-6 and J is TRBJ2-3, with 9 bases matching TRBD2. Losses at the gene ends were 4 bases for V and 1 base for J; bases not matched to a gene: 13. Germline-derived CDR1 and CDR2 are SGHDT and YYEEEE. The CDR3 consists of 18 residues. CDR3 nucleotide sequence: TGTGCCAGCAGCCAAATAGCGGGAGCGTCCGATCGCACAGATACGCAGTATTTT. It is translated as CASSQIAGASDRTDTQYF.